This T cell receptor (beta chain) emerged from a study of blood T cell repertoires in COVID-19. Study-level background: T cells, B-cell-depleted T cells, or PBMCs provided the cDNA or gDNA that served as material.

V shed 4 bases, J shed 5 bases, and the junction held 10 bases outside the gene matches. Germline V gives CDR1 SNHLY, CDR2 FYNNEI. The CDR3 has 15 residues. Repertoires were generated with immunoSEQ multiplex PCR, while TCRdb's copy carries only in-frame clones and drops some. The sample contains just over 60,000 clones, over 75% of which appear only once. The V and J genes are TRBV2 and TRBJ2-5; 7 bases line up with TRBD1. The clonotype comes from a man between 60 and 75 years old with acute or convalescent COVID-19. Sequenced sample: peripheral blood. The CDR3 bases are TGTGCCAGCAGTGTTGGGCAGGGGGTTTATGAGACCCAGTACTTC. It codes for CASSVGQGVYETQYF.